The present T cell receptor (beta chain) was sequenced within a study of PD-1 blockade in classical Hodgkin lymphoma. The study's findings and limits: Reported findings placed baseline TCR diversity lower in newly diagnosed patients (compared with healthy donors). For complete responders, baseline diversity was comparable to that of newly diagnosed patients. Significantly greater TCR diversity emerged by C4D1 in CD4+ cells but not CD8+ cells.

Time point: cycle 4 day 1 (C4D1), after 6 weeks of nivolumab. The patients all showed relapse after autologous stem cell transplantation, while their brentuximab vedotin exposure varied. Complete response, partial response or progressive disease constituted the best response categories observed. Worth noting for this clone: Its antigen is unknown.

Generated by immunoSEQ multiplex PCR, the TCRdb table keeps only in-frame clones and is missing some. The repertoire holds roughly 56,000 clones, with nearly 90% as singletons. The TCR originated in a human donor with classical Hodgkin lymphoma. Sequencing used peripheral blood mononuclear cells (PBMCs), obtained before the fourth cycle of nivolumab.

The CDR3 sequence: CASSLAYLEGYGYTF. Here the CDR3 DNA reads TGTGCCAGCAGCTTGGCCTATCTGGAGGGTTATGGCTACACCTTC. This sequence joins TRBV5-4 and TRBJ1-2; D remains ambiguous. This CDR3 has 15 residues. Per germline, CDR1 SGHNT and CDR2 YYREEE (reference sequence). The ends were cut back, 0 bases at V and 5 bases at J, with 14 bases in the middle.